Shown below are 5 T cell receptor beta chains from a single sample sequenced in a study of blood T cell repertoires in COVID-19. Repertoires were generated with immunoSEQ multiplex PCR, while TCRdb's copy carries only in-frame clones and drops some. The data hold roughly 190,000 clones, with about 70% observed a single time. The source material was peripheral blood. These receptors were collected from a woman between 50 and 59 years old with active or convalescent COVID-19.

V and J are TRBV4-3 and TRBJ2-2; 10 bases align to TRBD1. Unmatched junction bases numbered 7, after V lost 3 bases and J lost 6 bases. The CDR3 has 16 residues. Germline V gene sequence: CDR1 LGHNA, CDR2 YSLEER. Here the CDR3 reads CASSHGTGDRAGELFF. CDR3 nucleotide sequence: TGCGCCAGCAGCCACGGGACAGGGGATCGGGCCGGGGAGCTGTTTTTT.

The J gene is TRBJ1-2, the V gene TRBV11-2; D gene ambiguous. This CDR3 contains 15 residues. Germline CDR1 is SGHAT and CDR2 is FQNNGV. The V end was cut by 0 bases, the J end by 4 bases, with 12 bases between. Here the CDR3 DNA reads TGTGCCAGCAGCTTAGATCCGGCGGGATTCTATGGCTACACCTTC. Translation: CASSLDPAGFYGYTF.

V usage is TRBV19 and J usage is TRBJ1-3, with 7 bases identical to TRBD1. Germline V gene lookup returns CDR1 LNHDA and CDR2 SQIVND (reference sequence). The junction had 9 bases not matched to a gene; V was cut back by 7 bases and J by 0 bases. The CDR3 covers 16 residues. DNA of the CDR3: TGTGCCAGTACAAGAGGGACAGTAGGCTCTGGAAACACCATATATTTT. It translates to CASTRGTVGSGNTIYF.

The chain's CDR3 is CASRASTGRHEKLFF. The DNA for the CDR3 is TGTGCCAGCAGGGCATCGACAGGGCGTCATGAAAAACTGTTTTTT. This chain uses TRBV6-5 with TRBJ1-4; the match to TRBD1 covers 7 bases. The junction had 10 bases not matched to a gene; V was cut back by 6 bases and J by 6 bases. This CDR3 has 15 amino acids. CDR1 MNHEY and CDR2 SVGAGI come from the germline V gene.

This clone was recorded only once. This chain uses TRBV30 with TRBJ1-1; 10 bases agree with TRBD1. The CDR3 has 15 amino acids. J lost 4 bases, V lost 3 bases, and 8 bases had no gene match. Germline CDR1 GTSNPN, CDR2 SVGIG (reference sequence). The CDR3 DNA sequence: TGTGCCTGGAGCCGACTAAGGACAGGGGGCACTGAAGCTTTCTTT. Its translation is CAWSRLRTGGTEAFF.